The entry below describes one TCR beta chain. The clone's antigen remains unknown. Base qualities are not at hand, and no much larger clone is one base apart. The sample belongs to a study of T cell responses to AZD1222 COVID-19 vaccine listed by TCRdb under 2021. About the full investigation: A total of just over 230 trial participants underwent TCR sequencing, of whom about 200 had received two doses of AZD1222 and about 25 had received two doses of the MenACWY control vaccine. Trial participants were enrolled into age subgroups of 18-55, 56-69 and 70-plus years, which contained 148, 28 and 57 TCR-sequenced participants, respectively.

The CDR3 regions of human TCRbeta chains were subjected to immunosequencing. The paper's data handling went like this. TCRs in the repertoires were matched against a reference library of SARS-CoV-2-specific TCRs that had been generated with the MIRA antigen-specificity platform. Breadth was defined as the fraction of unique TCRs that were SARS-CoV-2-associated, and depth was defined as the fraction of total T cells that were SARS-CoV-2-associated. Each spike-specific TCR was assigned to its reactive spike region and to a CD4 or CD8 class using the MIRA data. Log10-transformed breadth and depth values were compared by one-way ANOVA with Sidak's multiple comparisons tests. The table was pulled from immuneACCESS by TCRdb, which kept in-frame rearrangements only. Such tables lose some clones; where checked, under half of the loss comes from unresolved V genes, and the rest has no known cause. V and J calls and clone size are copied from that table; D and trimming were computed from the DNA. Here the sample has about 140,000 clones; roughly nine tenths occur a single time. The ten largest clones take up under 4.5% of the sample.

Per the publication, the time point label means: about 28 days (+/-7) after the second vaccine dose. AZD1222 recipients whose second dose came at about 4 weeks and those whose second dose came at about 12 weeks were combined into one group, since spike-specific TCR depth and breadth did not differ between the two schedules. Vaccinee samples came from UK trials COV001 and COV002, including a single-blind randomized controlled phase 2/3 trial of AZD1222 (ChAdOx1 nCoV-19) in healthy adults. Trial participant PBMC samples were collected at day 0 and day 28 after the second dose for TCRbeta chain sequencing. Overall study results and their limits: Reportedly, almost half of the unique spike-specific TCRs recognized epitopes lying outside the regions that are mutated in the B.1.351 and B.1.1.7 variants. A significant rise in spike-specific TCR breadth and depth was observed after two AZD1222 doses relative to day 0 and relative to MenACWY recipients. Conclusions about previously exposed vaccinees were limited because only six AZD1222 recipients were SARS-CoV-2 seropositive at baseline. In the small 56-69-year group, the increase in depth fell short of significance, most likely because of low power. Participants were mostly white British and included more females than males, and it was suggested by the authors that clonal diversity may have been underestimated. The whole spike protein was spanned by vaccine-associated CD4 TCRs, and dominant responses were seen in regions 160-218 and 743-854. Because no samples from the day 14 peak response were available, repertoires could be characterized only after the peak T cell response.

Clipping removes 1 base from V and 0 bases from J, with 0 as the unmatched junction base count. There are 15 amino acids in the CDR3, from cysteine to phenylalanine inclusive. Only the CDR3 region is kept as DNA, spanning 45 bases read in frame from base 1. Reading the germline V gene (reference sequence) gives CDR1 LNHDA and CDR2 SQIVND. The clonotype originates from an adult who received the AZD1222 COVID-19 vaccine. The chain links TRBV19 with TRBJ2-4; the central 7 bases match TRBD2. This material consisted of peripheral blood, taken 28 days after the second AZD1222 dose. The CDR3 region reads CASSIVAGAKNIQYF. The sequence in DNA is TGTGCCAGTAGTATAGTAGCGGGAGCCAAAAACATTCAGTACTTC. This CDR3, with the reference TRBV19 and TRBJ2-4 proteins standing in past its ends, gives the full variable domain DGGITQSPKYLFRKEGQNVTLSCEQNLNHDAMYWYRQDPGQGLRLIYYSQIVNDFQKGDIAEGYSVSREKKESFPLTVTSAQKNPTAFYLCASSIVAGAKNIQYFGAGTRLSVL.